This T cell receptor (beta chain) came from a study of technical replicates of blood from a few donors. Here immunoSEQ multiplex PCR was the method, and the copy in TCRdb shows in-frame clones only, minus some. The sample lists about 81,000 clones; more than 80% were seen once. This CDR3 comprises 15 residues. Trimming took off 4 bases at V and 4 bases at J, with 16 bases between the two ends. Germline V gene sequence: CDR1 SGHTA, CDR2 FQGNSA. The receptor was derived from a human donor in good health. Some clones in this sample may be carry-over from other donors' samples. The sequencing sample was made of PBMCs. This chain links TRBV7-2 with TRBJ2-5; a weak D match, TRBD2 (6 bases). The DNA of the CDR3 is TGTGCCAGCAGCTCAGCATCAGCGGGTGGAGAGACCCAGTACTTC. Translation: CASSSASAGGETQYF.